Below, 17 T cell receptor beta chains from the same sample are listed, as sequenced in a study of T cells in Graves' hyperthyroidism and ophthalmopathy. Amplification of TCR beta CDR3 regions was performed using RNA transcripts as template. HTBI primers were employed in a first-round RT-PCR of the TCR CDR3. In TCRdb, the multiplex PCR reads were re-called with MiXCR into one record per CDR3 protein. The sample contains 460,000 or so distinct CDR3 sequences, roughly an eighth of which appear only once. Sequenced: blood. The receptors were gathered from a young woman with Graves' hyperthyroidism.

This clonotype was seen more than once but under ten times. The gene calls are TRBV5-1 and TRBJ2-5; D possibly corresponds to TRBD2 (7 bases). The CDR3 loop spans 15 amino acids. The germline CDR1 and CDR2 sequences are SGHRS and YFSETQ. Trimming took 4 bases from V and 2 from J, leaving 15 bases between them. CDR3 sequence (DNA): TGCGCCAGCAGCCCCGTGGGGGGGCTACAAGAGACCCAGTACTTC. This codes for CASSPVGGLQETQYF.

The chain uses TRBV5-5 and TRBJ2-7; 7 nucleotides match TRBD2. This CDR3 is built from 15 residues. The germline V gene has CDR1 SGHKS and CDR2 YYEKEE (reference sequence). The junction had 6 bases not matched to a gene; V was cut back by 3 bases and J by 0 bases. The DNA for the CDR3 is TGTGCCAGCAGCTGCGGGCGACTAGCCTCCTACGAGCAGTACGTC. Translating it yields CASSCGRLASYEQYV.

This clonotype was detected only a few times. The chain is built from TRBV3-1 and TRBJ1-5; D is uncertain. The CDR3 loop spans 15 amino acids. Germline CDR1 LGHDT, CDR2 YNNKEL (reference sequence). V shed 4 bases and J shed 7 bases, with 17 bases lying between them. Written as DNA, the CDR3 is TGTGCCAGCAGCCGAAGTTCCGTGGGAGGCCAGCCCCAGCATTTT. This codes for CASSRSSVGGQPQHF.

This clonotype was counted a few times. This chain connects TRBV7-9 to TRBJ2-2, with D possibly matching TRBD1 (6 bases). Germline CDR1 reads SEHNR; CDR2 reads FQNEAQ (reference sequence). This CDR3 has 15 residues. V lost 6 bases and J 4 bases, leaving 15 bases between the germline ends. The CDR3 DNA is TGTGCCAGCAGTTATACCGGGACATCCACCGGGGAGCTGTTTTTT. It specifies CASSYTGTSTGELFF. Using reference TRBV7-9 and TRBJ2-2 for the parts outside the CDR3, the full variable domain is DTGVSQNPRHKITKRGQNVTFRCDPISEHNRLYWYRQTLGQGPEFLTYFQNEAQLEKSRLLSDRFSAERPKGSFSTLEIQRTEQGDSAMYLCASSYTGTSTGELFFGEGSRLTVL.

This clonotype has a count of ten or more. V and J are TRBV24-1 and TRBJ2-3, with TRBD1 matching 7 bases. After removal of 7 bases from V and 2 bases from J, the junction contained 11 bases not matched to a gene. The germline CDR1 and CDR2 sequences are KGHDR and SFDVKD. CDR3 length: 16 amino acids. CDR3 DNA: TGTGCCACCAGCCCCCTGGGGCAGGGGGACACAGATACGCAGTATTTT. It yields the protein CATSPLGQGDTDTQYF.

There are a few counts of this clonotype. This sequence may be a read error, since a much larger clone differs from it by one base. The chain joins TRBV7-2 to TRBJ2-7, with 7 bases identical to TRBD1. Germline V gives CDR1 SGHTA, CDR2 FQGNSA. This CDR3 spans 18 amino acids. The CDR3, as DNA: TGTGCCAGCAGCTTAGTTCCCCCCTTAGGGACAGTAGCCTACGAGCGGTACTTC. Translated, it gives CASSLVPPLGTVAYERYF.

Details on this clonotype: A read error may be the cause here, since a much bigger clone is one base away. The CDR3 nucleotides read TGTGCCAACAGCCATGTCACAGATACGCAGTATTTT. Translation: CANSHVTDTQYF. The rearrangement uses TRBV14 and TRBJ2-3; D call uncertain. Germline values: CDR1 SGHDN, CDR2 FVKESK. The CDR3 length is 12 residues.

This clonotype was picked up many times. The chain links TRBV28 to TRBJ2-5; D possibly corresponds to TRBD2 (6 bases). The germline gives CDR1 MDHEN, CDR2 SYDVKM. V was clipped by 8 bases and J by 5 bases, with 21 bases between them. The CDR3 has 15 residues. CDR3 DNA sequence: TGTGCCAGCCCTCCTCGGGACTGTTCTGGGGAGACCCAGTACTTC. The encoded protein is CASPPRDCSGETQYF.

This clonotype was counted at least ten times. V gene TRBV11-3 combines with J gene TRBJ2-1; D ambiguous. V dropped 5 bases and J dropped 5 bases, with 16 bases sitting between them. The CDR3 runs 15 residues. CDR1 and CDR2 from the germline V gene are SGHNT and YENEEA. In nucleotides, the CDR3 is TGTGCCAGCAGCCTCTACGGAGTTGCTGACAATGAGCAGTTCTTC. Amino acids: CASSLYGVADNEQFF.

Remarks on this clonotype: A much larger clone lies a single base off, so this may be a read error. CDR3 region: CATSASGLAGVPDMQYF. The DNA for the CDR3 is TGTGCCACCAGTGCCTCAGGCCTAGCGGGAGTTCCAGATATGCAGTATTTT. J is TRBJ2-3 and V is TRBV24-1; 10 bases map to TRBD2. CDR1 is KGHDR, CDR2 SFDVKD, per germline. This CDR3 has 17 amino acids.

V gene TRBV28 combines with J gene TRBJ2-1; 12 positions match TRBD2. V dropped 4 bases and J dropped 6; count of bases not matched to a gene: 4. CDR1 and CDR2 (germline): MDHEN, SYDVKM. This CDR3 comprises 15 residues. The chain's CDR3 is CASSSLAGGANEQFF. The DNA for the CDR3 is TGTGCCAGCAGTTCTCTAGCGGGAGGGGCCAATGAGCAGTTCTTC.

The chain has TRBV6-1 and TRBJ2-7, with D possibly TRBD2 on 6 matching bases. The CDR3 covers 13 residues. CDR1 and CDR2 from the germline V gene are MNHNS and SASEGT. V was clipped by 6 bases and J by 0 bases, with 9 bases between them. In DNA, the CDR3 is TGTGCCAGCAGCGCGGGGAGCTCCTACGAGCAGTACTTC. Translation: CASSAGSSYEQYF.

The rearrangement links TRBV6-2 or TRBV6-3 to TRBJ1-5; D ambiguous. Trimming removed 1 base at V and 5 bases at J, with 12 bases between. The CDR3 sequence is 15 residues long. Germline V gene data show CDR1 as MNHEY and CDR2 as SVGEGT. CDR3 nucleotides: TGTGCCAGCAGTTACTTTGGGGTAAATTATCAGCCCCAGCATTTT. It specifies CASSYFGVNYQPQHF.

This clonotype has at least ten counts. The V call is TRBV30, the J call TRBJ1-2; D remains unclear. The CDR3 is 12 residues long. V was pared by 5 bases and J by 2 bases, with 9 bases between. Germline loops: CDR1 GTSNPN, CDR2 SVGIG (reference sequence). DNA for the CDR3: TGTGCCTGGGCGGACGGGAACTATGGCTACACCTTC. It translates to CAWADGNYGYTF.

The genes are TRBV29-1 and TRBJ2-7; 7 bases align to TRBD1. J was trimmed by 2 bases and V by 1 base; bases with no gene match: 5. This CDR3 has 14 amino acids. From germline, CDR1 is SQVTM and CDR2 ANQGSEA. CDR3 sequence: CSVEGSGTAYEQYF. CDR3 DNA: TGCAGCGTTGAAGGAAGTGGGACAGCCTACGAGCAGTACTTC.

The table lists this clonotype with many counts. CDR3 protein: CAWTLTRLYNEQFF. The CDR3 DNA reads TGTGCCTGGACCCTCACCCGCCTGTACAATGAGCAGTTCTTC. The rearrangement uses TRBV30 and TRBJ2-1; D is ambiguous. Germline V gene data show CDR1 as GTSNPN and CDR2 as SVGIG (reference sequence). The CDR3 runs 14 residues. V was trimmed by 4 bases and J by 4 bases, leaving 14 bases between them. Combining the CDR3 with reference TRBV30 and TRBJ2-1 gives the whole variable domain SQTIHQWPATLVQPVGSPLSLECTVEGTSNPNLYWYRQAAGRGLQLLFYSVGIGQISSEVPQNLSASRPQDRQFILSSKKLLLSDSGFYLCAWTLTRLYNEQFFGPGTRLTVL.

This clonotype was detected ten times or more. The J gene is TRBJ1-6, the V gene TRBV2, with no clear D. Germline V lookup: CDR1 SNHLY, CDR2 FYNNEI. CDR3 size: 15 residues. V shed 3 bases and J shed 6 bases, with 12 bases lying between them. This CDR3 reads CASSEGARVNSPLHF. CDR3 in DNA: TGTGCCAGCAGTGAGGGTGCAAGGGTTAATTCACCCCTCCACTTT.